This TCR beta chain came from a study of CD8 T cells in Susac syndrome. The CDR3 is 14 amino acids. With 0 bases removed from V and 3 bases from J, the gap between germline ends came to 9 bases. RNA totalling roughly 0.5 to 1 ug underwent reverse transcription with random hexamers. immunoSEQ multiplex PCR amplified TCR beta CDR3 across 54 Vbeta, 13 Jbeta. TCRdb itself ran the immunoSEQ multiplex PCR reads through MiXCR, one entry per CDR3 protein. The table has about 150,000 distinct CDR3 sequences, over 85% seen once; the top ten hold under 0.095%. The TCR originated in a human donor with multiple sclerosis. Sequenced material: CD4+ T cells from PBMCs. This chain links TRBV23-1 with TRBJ2-7; D perhaps matches TRBD1 (5 bases). TRBV23-1 is classed as an ORF, of uncertain function. DNA of the CDR3: TGCGCCAGCAGTCAATCGAACAGGAACTACGAGCAGTACTTC. Translating gives CASSQSNRNYEQYF.